These 18 T cell receptor beta chains originate from one sample sequenced in a study of blood T cells in healthy people across ages. Using a J-beta primer mix together with a sample-barcoded 5' primer, a second PCR was run for roughly 7 to 12 cycles. TCRdb passed the 5' RACE reads through MiXCR, listing each CDR3 protein once. The profile shows just under 750,000 distinct CDR3 sequences, about 24% of them singletons. The sample comprised blood. These receptors were taken from a man aged 65-85 years in good health.

V gene TRBV20-1 combines with J gene TRBJ1-1; no clear D gene. V was trimmed by 3 bases and J by 2 bases, leaving 10 bases between them. This CDR3 contains 13 residues. Per germline, CDR1 DFQATT and CDR2 SNEGSKA (reference sequence). DNA for the CDR3: TGCAGTGCTAGCTTCAAGGTTAACACTGAAGCTTTCTTT. This codes for CSASFKVNTEAFF.

This clonotype was detected only a few times. The gene calls are TRBV5-6 and TRBJ2-5, with 9 bases identical to TRBD1. This CDR3 has 15 amino acids. Germline V gene data show CDR1 as SGHDT and CDR2 as YYEEEE. The V and J ends lost 3 bases and 6 bases, in that order; junction bases with no gene match: 9. CDR3: CASSYTGTGSKTQYF. The CDR3 DNA is TGTGCCAGCAGCTATACCGGGACAGGGAGCAAGACCCAGTACTTC.

This chain connects TRBV7-8 to TRBJ2-7, with a tentative D call TRBD1 (6 bases). The CDR3 is 14 amino acids. V was clipped by 1 base and J by 3 bases, with 10 bases between them. Germline CDR1 is SGHVS and CDR2 is FQNEAQ. CDR3 DNA sequence: TGTGCCAGCAGCTTAGGGTCCAGGGGCTACGAGCAGTACGTC. It specifies CASSLGSRGYEQYV.

This sequence joins TRBV2 and TRBJ2-1, with D unclear. The DNA end favors TRBJ2-7, so the J call may be wrong. CDR3 length: 11 amino acids. Germline CDR1 SNHLY, CDR2 FYNNEI. CDR3: CASSDPYEQYV. CDR3 bases: TGTGCCAGCAGTGATCCCTACGAGCAGTACGTC.

This chain links TRBV29-1 with TRBJ2-5; TRBD1 aligns across 10 bases. The CDR3 runs to 14 residues. Germline CDR1 SQVTM, CDR2 ANQGSEA. J lost 4 bases, V lost 8 bases, and 10 bases had no gene match. For the CDR3, the DNA is TGCAGCCATAGACCGGGACAGGGGTCAGAGACCCAGTACTTC. As protein: CSHRPGQGSETQYF. Using reference TRBV29-1 and TRBJ2-5 for the parts outside the CDR3, the full variable domain is SAVISQKPSRDICQRGTSLTIQCQVDSQVTMMFWYRQQPGQSLTLIATANQGSEATYESGFVIDKFPISRPNLTFSTLTVSNMSPEDSSIYLCSHRPGQGSETQYFGPGTRLLVL.

The V and J genes are TRBV7-3 and TRBJ2-5; D is perhaps TRBD1 or TRBD2 (5 bases each). CDR1 is SGHTA and CDR2 is FQGTGA in the germline V gene. Trimming pared 1 base from V and 1 base from J, leaving 10 bases between. The CDR3 has 15 residues. CDR3 residues: CASSLNPGPQETQYF. In DNA form, the CDR3 reads TGTGCCAGCAGCTTAAATCCGGGGCCCCAAGAGACCCAGTACTTC.

The V and J genes are TRBV2 and TRBJ2-1; tentatively, D is TRBD1 or TRBD2 (5 bases each). Trimming took off 6 bases at V and 5 bases at J, with 14 bases between the two ends. The CDR3 is 14 amino acids. Per the germline V gene, CDR1 is SNHLY and CDR2 is FYNNEI. The CDR3 region has the DNA TGTGCCAGCAGCCCGCAGGGAGCCCACAATGAGCAGTTCTTC. Its translation: CASSPQGAHNEQFF.

About this clonotype: One end of the junction varies from germline; a read error may be responsible. The chain has TRBV15 and TRBJ1-1, with 7 nucleotides matching TRBD1. This CDR3 comprises 14 residues. Germline CDR1 LNHNV, CDR2 YYDKDF (reference sequence). The CDR3 loop reads CATRYKQGHTEAFF. The CDR3 nucleotides are TGTGCCACCAGGTACAAACAGGGGCACACCGAAGCTTTCTTT.

This clonotype was detected only a few times. V is TRBV18 and J is TRBJ1-3; maybe TRBD1 (5 bases). CDR1 and CDR2 (germline): KGHSH, LQKENI. The V end was cut by 6 bases, the J end by 0 bases, with 12 bases between. CDR3 length: 15 residues. The DNA of the CDR3 is TGTGCCAGCTCGCCCGGGACCTACTCTGGAAACACCATATATTTT. The encoded protein is CASSPGTYSGNTIYF.

This clonotype appeared a few times. The chain carries TRBV3-1 and TRBJ2-3; TRBD2 might be the D (5 bases). The V gene lost 8 bases and the J gene lost 6 bases, with 15 bases spanning the gap. The CDR3 contains 13 residues. The germline gives CDR1 LGHDT, CDR2 YNNKEL (reference sequence). The CDR3 region is CASSPLQRDTQYF. CDR3 DNA: TGTGCCAGCTCACCCCTTCAGCGGGATACGCAGTATTTT.

The V call is TRBV18, the J call TRBJ2-7, with D maybe TRBD2 (5 bases). Looked up from germline, CDR1 is KGHSH and CDR2 is LQKENI. CDR3 length: 13 residues. V lost 2 bases and J 6 bases, leaving 11 bases between the germline ends. CDR3 sequence reads: CASSPSGLPEQYF. The DNA for the CDR3 is TGTGCCAGCTCACCAAGCGGATTACCCGAGCAGTACTTC.

The chain joins TRBV12-3 or TRBV12-4 to TRBJ1-1; D remains ambiguous. V lost 5 bases and J lost 4, with 14 bases in between. This CDR3 is 14 amino acids long. Here the CDR3 DNA reads TGTGCCAGCAGTCCCACCTGGGTCGGCACTGAAGCTTTCTTT. Translation gives CASSPTWVGTEAFF.

The table lists this clonotype with a few counts. The chain couples TRBV5-5 to TRBJ2-7; D might be TRBD1 (6 bases). V was shortened by 2 bases and J by 3 bases, with 12 bases between the two germline ends. Germline V gene sequence: CDR1 SGHKS, CDR2 YYEKEE (reference sequence). This CDR3 has 14 amino acids. This CDR3 is CASSLQGASYEQYV. CDR3 DNA sequence: TGTGCCAGCAGCTTACAGGGCGCAAGCTACGAGCAGTACGTC.

The rearrangement joins TRBV29-1 to TRBJ1-4; D ambiguous. The CDR3 consists of 14 residues. V lost 4 bases and J 5 bases, leaving 14 bases between the germline ends. CDR1 is SQVTM, CDR2 ANQGSEA, per germline. The CDR3 sequence: CSVGISAGNEKLFF. The CDR3 nucleotides read TGCAGCGTTGGGATTTCGGCGGGGAATGAAAAACTGTTTTTT.

This clonotype was detected only a few times. V and J are TRBV4-3 and TRBJ2-1; tentatively, D is TRBD1 (5 bases). The CDR3 covers 16 residues. V was pared by 1 base and J by 2 bases, with 12 bases between. Germline V gene data show CDR1 as LGHNA and CDR2 as YSLEER. In nucleotides, the CDR3 is TGCGCCAGCAGCCAAGGGTCAGGGTCCCCCTACAATGAGCAGTTCTTC. Amino acids: CASSQGSGSPYNEQFF.

This clonotype was seen a few times. The chain couples TRBV7-9 to TRBJ2-1, with D perhaps TRBD1 (6 bases). The DNA end favors TRBJ2-7, so the J call may be wrong. The CDR3 is 13 residues long. From germline, CDR1 is SEHNR and CDR2 FQNEAQ (reference sequence). The CDR3, as DNA: TGTGCCAGCAGCCAGGACAGCTCCTACGAGCAGTACGTC. Its protein is CASSQDSSYEQYV.

The chain links TRBV4-2 to TRBJ2-3; 7 bases map to TRBD2. J was trimmed by 4 bases and V by 4 bases; bases with no gene match: 5. CDR3 size: 14 residues. Germline CDR1 reads LGHNA; CDR2 reads YNFKEQ. CDR3 protein: CASSRERGADTQYF. DNA of the CDR3: TGTGCCAGCAGCCGCGAGCGGGGAGCAGATACGCAGTATTTT.

V usage is TRBV29-1 and J usage is TRBJ1-4; D not certain. V lost 7 bases and J lost 2, with 11 bases in between. Germline V CDR1 and CDR2: SQVTM, ANQGSEA. This CDR3 contains 13 residues. CDR3 sequence reads: CSAGSGTNEKLFF. The CDR3 region has the DNA TGCAGCGCTGGGTCGGGGACTAATGAAAAACTGTTTTTT.